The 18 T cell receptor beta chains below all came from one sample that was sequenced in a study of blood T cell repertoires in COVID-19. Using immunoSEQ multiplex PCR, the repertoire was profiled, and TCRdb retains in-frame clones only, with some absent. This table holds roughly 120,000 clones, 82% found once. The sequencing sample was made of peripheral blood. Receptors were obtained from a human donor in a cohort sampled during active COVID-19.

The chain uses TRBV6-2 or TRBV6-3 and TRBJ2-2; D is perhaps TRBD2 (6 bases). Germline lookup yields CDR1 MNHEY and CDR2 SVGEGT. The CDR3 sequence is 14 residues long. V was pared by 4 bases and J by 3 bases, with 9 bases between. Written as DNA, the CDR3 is TGTGCCAGCAGTTGGGGGGTAGACACCGGGGAGCTGTTTTTT. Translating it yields CASSWGVDTGELFF.

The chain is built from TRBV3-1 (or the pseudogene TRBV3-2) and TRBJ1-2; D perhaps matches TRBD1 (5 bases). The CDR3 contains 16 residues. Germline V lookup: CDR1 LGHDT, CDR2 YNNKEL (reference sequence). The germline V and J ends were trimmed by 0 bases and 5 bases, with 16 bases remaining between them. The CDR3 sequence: CASSQDHAGSRYGYTF. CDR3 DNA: TGTGCCAGCAGCCAAGATCATGCAGGGTCTAGGTATGGCTACACCTTC.

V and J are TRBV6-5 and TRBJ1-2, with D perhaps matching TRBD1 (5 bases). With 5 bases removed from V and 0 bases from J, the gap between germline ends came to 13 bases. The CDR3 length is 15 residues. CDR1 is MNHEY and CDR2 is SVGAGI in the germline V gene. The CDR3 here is CASSLWTHSNYGYTF. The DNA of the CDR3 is TGTGCCAGCAGTCTATGGACACACTCTAACTATGGCTACACCTTC.

The CDR3 sequence is CASTPSGGALDTQYF. DNA for the CDR3: TGCGCCAGCACCCCTAGCGGGGGGGCCCTGGATACGCAGTATTTT. The chain is built from TRBV5-1 and TRBJ2-3, with 12 bases that match TRBD2. Unmatched junction bases numbered 8, after V lost 6 bases and J lost 6 bases. Germline V gives CDR1 SGHRS, CDR2 YFSETQ. This CDR3 spans 15 amino acids.

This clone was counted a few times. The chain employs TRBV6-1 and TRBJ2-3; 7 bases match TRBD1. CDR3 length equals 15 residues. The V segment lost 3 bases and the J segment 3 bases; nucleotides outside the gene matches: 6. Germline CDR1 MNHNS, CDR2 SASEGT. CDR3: CASSETGYGTDTQYF. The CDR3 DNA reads TGTGCCAGCAGTGAGACAGGGTATGGGACAGATACGCAGTATTTT.

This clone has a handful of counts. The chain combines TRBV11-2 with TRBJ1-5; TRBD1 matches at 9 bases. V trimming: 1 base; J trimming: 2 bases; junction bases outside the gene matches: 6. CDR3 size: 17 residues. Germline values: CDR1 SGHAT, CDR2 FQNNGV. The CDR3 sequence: CASSLGPGQGGNQPQHF. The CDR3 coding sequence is TGTGCCAGCAGCTTAGGTCCGGGACAGGGTGGCAATCAGCCCCAGCATTTT.

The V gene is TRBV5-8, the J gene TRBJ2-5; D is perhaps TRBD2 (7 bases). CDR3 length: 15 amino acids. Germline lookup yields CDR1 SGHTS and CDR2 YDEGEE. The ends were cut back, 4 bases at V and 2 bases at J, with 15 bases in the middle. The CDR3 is CASSGGDNLQETQYF. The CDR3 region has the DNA TGTGCCAGCAGCGGGGGGGACAACCTTCAAGAGACCCAGTACTTC.

The CDR3: CASSIQGKDNQPQHF. DNA for the CDR3: TGTGCCAGTAGTATACAGGGGAAGGACAATCAGCCCCAGCATTTT. This chain links TRBV19 with TRBJ1-5, with D possibly matching TRBD1 (6 bases). In germline, CDR1 is LNHDA, CDR2 SQIVND (reference sequence). The ends were cut back, 2 bases at V and 3 bases at J, with 11 bases in the middle. CDR3 length equals 15 residues.

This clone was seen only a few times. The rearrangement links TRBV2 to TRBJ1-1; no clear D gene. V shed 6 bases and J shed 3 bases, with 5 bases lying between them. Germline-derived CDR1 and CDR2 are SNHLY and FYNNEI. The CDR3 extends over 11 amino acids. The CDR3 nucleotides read TGTGCCAGCAGGCGGGACACTGAAGCTTTCTTT. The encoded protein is CASRRDTEAFF.

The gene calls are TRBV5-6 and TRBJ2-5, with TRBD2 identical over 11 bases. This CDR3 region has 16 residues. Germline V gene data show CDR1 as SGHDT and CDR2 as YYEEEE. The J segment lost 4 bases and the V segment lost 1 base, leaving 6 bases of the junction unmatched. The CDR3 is CASSLMASGGLETQYF. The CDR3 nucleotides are TGTGCCAGCAGCTTGATGGCTAGCGGGGGGTTAGAGACCCAGTACTTC. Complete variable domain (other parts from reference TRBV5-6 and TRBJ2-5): DAGVTQSPTHLIKTRGQQVTLRCSPKSGHDTVSWYQQALGQGPQFIFQYYEEEERQRGNFPDRFSGHQFPNYSSELNVNALLLGDSALYLCASSLMASGGLETQYFGPGTRLLVL.

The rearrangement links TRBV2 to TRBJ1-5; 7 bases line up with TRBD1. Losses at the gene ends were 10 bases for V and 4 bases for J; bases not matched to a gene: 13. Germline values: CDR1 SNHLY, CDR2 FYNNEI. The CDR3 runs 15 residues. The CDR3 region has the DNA TGTGCCACCAAAGCCCGGGACAGAGAAAATCAGCCCCAGCATTTT. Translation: CATKARDRENQPQHF. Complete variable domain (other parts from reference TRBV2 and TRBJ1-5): EPEVTQTPSHQVTQMGQEVILRCVPISNHLYFYWYRQILGQKVEFLVSFYNNEISEKSEIFDDQFSVERPDGSNFTLKIRSTKLEDSAMYFCATKARDRENQPQHFGDGTRLSIL.

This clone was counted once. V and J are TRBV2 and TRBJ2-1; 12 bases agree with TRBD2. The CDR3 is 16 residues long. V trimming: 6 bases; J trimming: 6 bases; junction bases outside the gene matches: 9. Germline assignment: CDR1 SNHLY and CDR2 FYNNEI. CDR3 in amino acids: CASSSWTSGVGNEQFF. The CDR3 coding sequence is TGTGCCAGCAGCTCTTGGACTAGCGGGGTGGGCAATGAGCAGTTCTTC.

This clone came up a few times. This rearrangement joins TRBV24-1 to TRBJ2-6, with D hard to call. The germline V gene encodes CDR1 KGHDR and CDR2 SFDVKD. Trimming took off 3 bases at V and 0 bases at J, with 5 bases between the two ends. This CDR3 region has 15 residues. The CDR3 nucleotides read TGTGCCACCAGTGATCCAAACTCTGGGGCCAACGTCCTGACTTTC. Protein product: CATSDPNSGANVLTF.

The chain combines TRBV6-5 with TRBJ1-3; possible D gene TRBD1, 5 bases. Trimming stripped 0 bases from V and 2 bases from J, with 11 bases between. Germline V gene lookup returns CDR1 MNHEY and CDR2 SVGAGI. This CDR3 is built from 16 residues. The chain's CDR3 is CASSYSAGRTGNTIYF. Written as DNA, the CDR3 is TGTGCCAGCAGTTACTCTGCAGGGCGCACTGGAAACACCATATATTTT.

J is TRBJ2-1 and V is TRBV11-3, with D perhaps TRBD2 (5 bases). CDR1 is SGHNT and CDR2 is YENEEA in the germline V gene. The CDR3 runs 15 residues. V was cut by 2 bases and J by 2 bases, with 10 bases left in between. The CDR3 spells CASSLRLAPYNEQFF. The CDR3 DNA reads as TGTGCCAGCAGCTTACGGCTAGCCCCCTACAATGAGCAGTTCTTC.

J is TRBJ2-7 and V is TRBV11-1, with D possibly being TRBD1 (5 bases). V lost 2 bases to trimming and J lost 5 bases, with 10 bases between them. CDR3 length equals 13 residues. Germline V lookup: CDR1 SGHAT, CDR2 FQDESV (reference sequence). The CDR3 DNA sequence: TGTGCCAGCAGCTTAACGCAGGGCAACGAGCAGTACTTC. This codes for CASSLTQGNEQYF.

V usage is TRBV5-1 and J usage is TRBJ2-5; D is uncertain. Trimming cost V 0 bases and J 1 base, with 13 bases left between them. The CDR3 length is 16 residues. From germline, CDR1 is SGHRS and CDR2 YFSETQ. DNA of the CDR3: TGCGCCAGCAGCTTGGCGCGACTCGGTACCCAAGAGACCCAGTACTTC. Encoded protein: CASSLARLGTQETQYF.

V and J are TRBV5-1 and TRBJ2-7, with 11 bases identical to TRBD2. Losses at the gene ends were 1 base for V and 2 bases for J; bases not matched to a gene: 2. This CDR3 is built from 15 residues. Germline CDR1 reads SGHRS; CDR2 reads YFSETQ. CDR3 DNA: TGCGCCAGCAGCTTGACTAGCGGGGGTCCCTACGAGCAGTACTTC. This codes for CASSLTSGGPYEQYF.